The 2 T cell receptor beta chains given below trace back to one sample, sequenced in a study of cytomegalovirus exposure and HLA in healthy donors. Clones were sequenced by immunoSEQ multiplex PCR, and TCRdb holds only the in-frame ones, with some missing. The sample holds some 140,000 clones, approximately 92% seen once. Sequencing was carried out using PBMCs. These receptors all stem from a woman aged 18 to 35 in good health and CMV-seropositive.

V gene TRBV30 combines with J gene TRBJ2-1; possibly TRBD2 for D (7 bases). Per germline, CDR1 GTSNPN and CDR2 SVGIG (reference sequence). Between the trimmed V and J ends, which lost 3 bases and 8 bases, there was a span of 14 bases. This CDR3 has 13 amino acids. CDR3 sequence: CAWRNGGRDEQFF. In DNA form, the CDR3 reads TGTGCCTGGAGAAACGGGGGGCGTGATGAGCAGTTCTTC.

The chain uses TRBV7-9 and TRBJ1-1, with TRBD1 matching 8 bases. This CDR3 region has 15 residues. In germline, CDR1 is SEHNR, CDR2 FQNEAQ (reference sequence). The V and J ends lost 5 bases and 3 bases, in that order; junction bases with no gene match: 8. Written as DNA, the CDR3 is TGTGCCAGCAGCCCCAGGACAGGGTCCTACACTGAAGCTTTCTTT. This codes for CASSPRTGSYTEAFF.